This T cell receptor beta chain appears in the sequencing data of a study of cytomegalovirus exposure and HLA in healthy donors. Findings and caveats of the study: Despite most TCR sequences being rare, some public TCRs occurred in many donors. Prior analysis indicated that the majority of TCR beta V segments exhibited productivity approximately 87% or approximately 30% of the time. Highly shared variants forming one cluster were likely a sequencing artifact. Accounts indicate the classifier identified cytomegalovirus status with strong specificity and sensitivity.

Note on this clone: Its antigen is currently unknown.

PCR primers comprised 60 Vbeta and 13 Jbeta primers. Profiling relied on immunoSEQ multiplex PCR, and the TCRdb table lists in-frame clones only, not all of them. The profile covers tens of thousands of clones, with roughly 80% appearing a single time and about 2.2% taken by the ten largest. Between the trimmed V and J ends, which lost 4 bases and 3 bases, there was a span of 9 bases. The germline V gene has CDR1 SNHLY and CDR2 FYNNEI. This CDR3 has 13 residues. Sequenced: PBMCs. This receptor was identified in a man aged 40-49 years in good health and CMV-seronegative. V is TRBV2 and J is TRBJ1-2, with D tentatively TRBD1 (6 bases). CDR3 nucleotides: TGTGCCAGCAGTGCGGGACAAGACTATGGCTACACCTTC. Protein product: CASSAGQDYGYTF.